The 22 T cell receptor beta chains in this list originate from one sample, sequenced in a study of CD8+ T cells in alopecia areata (dated by TCRdb to the late 2010s). Library preparation employed the immunoSEQ multiplex PCR assay. For TCR sequencing, RNA was extracted from every sample and reverse transcribed into cDNA to serve as template. TCRdb mirrors the immuneACCESS table, restricted to in-frame sequences. Some clones are absent from its copies; in checked studies, under half trace to an unresolved V gene, and the reason for the others is unknown. The sample includes roughly 120,000 clones, with approximately 38% observed a single time. The ten largest clones represent 3.1% of the sample. Source material: CD4+ T cells sorted from blood. These receptors all stem from a human donor with alopecia areata.

This clone was seen a few times. This rearrangement joins TRBV29-1 to TRBJ2-7; perhaps TRBD1 as D (5 bases). Germline CDR1 reads SQVTM; CDR2 reads ANQGSEA. The CDR3 is 13 residues long. Trimming cost V 3 bases and J 3 bases, with 12 bases left between them. CDR3 in amino acids: CSVEQGIDYEQYF. DNA of the CDR3: TGCAGCGTTGAGCAGGGAATCGACTACGAGCAGTACTTC.

This chain links TRBV5-8 with TRBJ1-5; no definite D call. V dropped 6 bases and J dropped 7 bases, with 11 bases sitting between them. Germline V gene lookup returns CDR1 SGHTS and CDR2 YDEGEE. The length of the CDR3 is 12 residues. The chain's CDR3 is CASTLGNQPQHF. Written as DNA, the CDR3 is TGTGCCAGCACCTTAGGGAACCAGCCCCAGCATTTT.

The table lists this clone with a few counts. This chain uses TRBV29-1 with TRBJ1-2; 7 nucleotides line up with TRBD1. Germline-derived CDR1 and CDR2 are SQVTM and ANQGSEA. The V gene end was trimmed by 7 bases and the J gene end by 7 bases; junction bases not matched to a gene: 9. The CDR3 loop spans 12 amino acids. In nucleotides, the CDR3 is TGCAGCGGCTCCACAGGGGTGGGTGGCTACACCTTC. Its protein is CSGSTGVGGYTF.

This chain links TRBV6-1 with TRBJ1-1; D is unresolved. The length of the CDR3 is 13 residues. Trimming pared 7 bases from V and 4 bases from J, leaving 13 bases between. Germline loops: CDR1 MNHNS, CDR2 SASEGT. In DNA, the CDR3 is TGTGCCAGCACACTATGGACGGGCACTGAAGCTTTCTTT. Residues: CASTLWTGTEAFF.

This clone was seen more than once but under ten times. The chain is built from TRBV28 and TRBJ2-7, with D unclear. V dropped 2 bases and J dropped 5 bases, with 13 bases sitting between them. This CDR3 comprises 14 residues. CDR1 is MDHEN and CDR2 is SYDVKM in the germline V gene. CDR3 nucleotides: TGTGCCAGCAGTTTACATCCCAGGACGAACGAGCAGTACTTC. The encoded protein is CASSLHPRTNEQYF.

J is TRBJ2-5 and V is TRBV7-2; 13 bases match TRBD2. CDR3 size: 16 residues. Germline V gene lookup returns CDR1 SGHTA and CDR2 FQGNSA. J gave up 5 bases and V 5 bases, and 8 bases lay outside the gene matches. The CDR3 sequence is CASSPTSGRARETQYF. DNA of the CDR3: TGTGCCAGCAGCCCCACTAGCGGGAGGGCCCGGGAGACCCAGTACTTC.

This clone was counted a few times. V and J are TRBV30 and TRBJ2-1; D is unclear. The germline gives CDR1 GTSNPN, CDR2 SVGIG (reference sequence). V gave up 5 bases and J gave up 4 bases, with 15 bases separating them. This CDR3 region has 14 residues. CDR3 sequence (DNA): TGTGCCTGGGCTTATATAACTCGTTACAATGAGCAGTTCTTC. It yields the protein CAWAYITRYNEQFF.

The gene calls are TRBV5-4 and TRBJ2-5, with no clear D. CDR1 SGHNT and CDR2 YYREEE come from the germline V gene (reference sequence). The CDR3 extends over 11 amino acids. The V end was cut by 4 bases, the J end by 2 bases, with 3 bases between. CDR3: CASSTQETQYF. The CDR3 DNA reads as TGTGCCAGCAGCACTCAAGAGACCCAGTACTTC.

This clone was seen a few times. The V gene is TRBV27, the J gene TRBJ2-7, with no clear D. V shed 5 bases and J shed 3 bases, with 11 bases lying between them. The germline V gene encodes CDR1 MNHEY and CDR2 SMNVEV (reference sequence). The CDR3 totals 13 residues. DNA for the CDR3: TGTGCCAGCAGTCGCCTGGTGGACTACGAGCAGTACTTC. This codes for CASSRLVDYEQYF.

This clone has just a few counts. The chain recombines TRBV6-6 with TRBJ1-2, with 8 bases that match TRBD1. CDR3 size: 15 residues. CDR1 is MNHNY and CDR2 is SVGAGI in the germline V gene (reference sequence). Unmatched junction bases numbered 9, after V lost 6 bases and J lost 3 bases. As DNA, the CDR3 is TGTGCCAGCAGACCAGGACAGGGATCGGACTATGGCTACACCTTC. Its protein is CASRPGQGSDYGYTF.

This clone has just a few counts. The chain joins TRBV5-4 to TRBJ2-1, with 9 bases fitting TRBD2. This CDR3 is 15 amino acids long. The germline V gene encodes CDR1 SGHNT and CDR2 YYREEE (reference sequence). V gave up 2 bases and J gave up 6 bases; unmatched junction bases: 6. The CDR3 DNA reads TGTGCCAGCAGCTTCCGACTAGCGGTCCTCAATGAGCAGTTCTTC. The encoded protein is CASSFRLAVLNEQFF.

This clone was recorded a few times. The rearrangement joins TRBV28 to TRBJ1-5, with a weak D call TRBD1 (5 bases). Trimming left V 3 bases short and J 7 bases short, with 16 bases between. The CDR3 sequence is 15 residues long. The V gene's germline CDR1 is MDHEN and CDR2 SYDVKM. The CDR3 here is CASSLPQGIGQPQHF. The CDR3 DNA is TGTGCCAGCAGTTTGCCGCAGGGAATCGGGCAGCCCCAGCATTTT.

CDR3 protein: CASSSLAGGTGELFF. CDR3 bases: TGTGCCAGCAGCTCCCTAGCTGGGGGCACCGGGGAGCTGTTTTTT. This chain joins TRBV7-3 and TRBJ2-2, with D perhaps given as TRBD1 or TRBD2 (5 bases each). The V gene's germline CDR1 is SGHTA and CDR2 FQGTGA. CDR3 length: 15 residues. Between the trimmed V and J ends, which lost 4 bases and 4 bases, there was a span of 13 bases.

The count of this clone is one. The chain recombines TRBV7-9 with TRBJ2-7, with D perhaps matching TRBD1 (6 bases). CDR3 length equals 16 residues. The V end was cut by 2 bases, the J end by 4 bases, with 18 bases between. Per germline, CDR1 SEHNR and CDR2 FQNEAQ (reference sequence). CDR3 in amino acids: CASSLYPRDTAYEQYF. Here the CDR3 DNA reads TGTGCCAGCAGCTTATACCCCCGGGACACCGCGTACGAGCAGTACTTC.

The chain is built from TRBV7-2 and TRBJ1-6; TRBD1 might be the D (6 bases). The CDR3 has 14 residues. Looked up from germline, CDR1 is SGHTA and CDR2 is FQGNSA. V gave up 7 bases and J gave up 6 bases, with 13 bases separating them. CDR3 sequence: CASTKGGANSPLHF. The CDR3 nucleotides read TGTGCCAGCACCAAGGGGGGTGCTAATTCACCCCTCCACTTT. Based on the CDR3 plus reference TRBV7-2 and TRBJ1-6, the full variable domain is GAGVSQSPSNKVTEKGKDVELRCDPISGHTALYWYRQSLGQGLEFLIYFQGNSAPDKSGLPSDRFSAERTGGSVSTLTIQRTQQEDSAVYLCASTKGGANSPLHFGNGTRLTVT.

The chain is built from TRBV4-1 and TRBJ2-7; 7 bases agree with TRBD1. Germline CDR1 is MGHRA and CDR2 is YSYEKL. The J segment lost 3 bases and the V segment lost 1 base, leaving 3 bases of the junction unmatched. CDR3 length equals 14 residues. The CDR3 here is CASSQGDRFYEQYF. CDR3 DNA sequence: TGCGCCAGCAGCCAAGGGGACAGATTCTACGAGCAGTACTTC.

This clone has more than one count but fewer than ten. The chain joins TRBV29-1 to TRBJ2-3; TRBD1 is a possible D gene (6 bases). CDR1 and CDR2 from the germline V gene are SQVTM and ANQGSEA. The CDR3 runs 12 residues. V was cut by 5 bases and J by 6 bases, with 12 bases left in between. In DNA form, the CDR3 reads TGCAGCGTTATACAGGGCGGGGATACGCAGTATTTT. It yields the protein CSVIQGGDTQYF.

There are a few counts of this clone. This chain links TRBV28 with TRBJ2-2; 7 bases align to TRBD1. The CDR3 length is 15 residues. Germline V gene lookup returns CDR1 MDHEN and CDR2 SYDVKM. J was trimmed by 6 bases and V by 5 bases; bases with no gene match: 9. CDR3 nucleotide sequence: TGTGCCAGCAGTGTCTACAGGGGTAGGGCCGGGGAGCTGTTTTTT. Its translation is CASSVYRGRAGELFF.

In its sample, this clone was seen a few times. The DNA of the CDR3 is TGTGCCAGTAGTACCTGGGGAGGTGGGAACACCGGGGAGCTGTTTTTT. Translating it yields CASSTWGGGNTGELFF. The chain carries TRBV19 and TRBJ2-2, with D tentatively TRBD2 (6 bases). In germline, CDR1 is LNHDA, CDR2 SQIVND (reference sequence). Trimming left V 4 bases short and J 1 base short, with 13 bases between. The length of the CDR3 is 16 residues.

This clone showed up just a few times. The chain carries TRBV29-1 and TRBJ1-2; D gene uncertain. The CDR3 is 13 residues long. The germline CDR1 and CDR2 sequences are SQVTM and ANQGSEA. The V gene lost 6 bases and the J gene lost 0 bases, with 11 bases spanning the gap. The CDR3 DNA reads TGCAGCGTCTTAATCGGGACTAACTATGGCTACACCTTC. It yields the protein CSVLIGTNYGYTF.

In this sample, this clone turned up a few times. The chain combines TRBV4-1 with TRBJ2-7; 11 positions match TRBD2. The ends lost 2 bases at V and 4 bases at J; junction bases unmatched: 10. The CDR3 extends over 17 amino acids. Germline CDR1 is MGHRA and CDR2 is YSYEKL. DNA of the CDR3: TGCGCCAGCAGCCAACTTGACTTTCTAGCGGGGGGATACGAGCAGTACTTC. Protein product: CASSQLDFLAGGYEQYF.

This rearrangement joins TRBV29-1 to TRBJ2-3, with D possibly TRBD2 on 5 matching bases. Trimming cost V 4 bases and J 2 bases, with 13 bases left between them. In germline, CDR1 is SQVTM, CDR2 ANQGSEA. The CDR3 has 14 residues. The CDR3 loop is CSVVLAPTTDTQYF. The CDR3 DNA follows: TGCAGCGTTGTCCTAGCTCCTACCACAGATACGCAGTATTTT.